This T cell receptor beta chain was profiled in a study of blood T cell repertoires in COVID-19. On the study more broadly: Samples representing acute and convalescent COVID-19 were sourced from the United States, Italy and Spain.

Original methodology: Counts of nucleated cells, estimated from reference gene primer amplification, were obtained. Repertoires were generated with immunoSEQ multiplex PCR, while TCRdb's copy carries only in-frame clones and drops some. The DNA was the basis for D and trimming; V, J and clone size are from that table. The data show roughly 180,000 clones, with around 94% seen just once and around 0.8% held by the top ten. Germline V lookup: CDR1 LGHDT, CDR2 YNNKEL (reference sequence). The CDR3 sequence is 14 residues long. The Seattle patients, enrolled during active infection, were followed longitudinally. Comments on this clone: An end of the junction does not agree with germline; a read error may underlie this.

The sequenced sample was peripheral blood. The sequence was collected from a man younger than 45 with COVID-19, enrolled during active disease. The rearrangement uses TRBV3-1 (or the pseudogene TRBV3-2) and TRBJ1-3; D uncertain. The CDR3 reads CDSSPGLAGNTIYF. The CDR3 bases are TGTGACAGCAGCCCAGGTTTAGCTGGAAACACCATATATTTT.